Described below is a single TCR beta chain sequence and its context. The target antigen is unknown. The PCR had 60 Vbeta and 13 Jbeta primers. Sequenced by immunoSEQ multiplex PCR; TCRdb stores in-frame clones only, minus some. The sample consists of 110,000 to 150,000 clones, about three quarters of them appearing once. This entry is derived from a study of cytomegalovirus exposure and HLA in healthy donors. Whole-study context: Around 80 million unique TCR sequences came from HLA-typed donors in an early release. Findings and limits, study-wide: Several of the most significant clusters were apparently associated with common viral pathogens in a later analysis. Across donors, most TCRs were seen rarely, yet some public ones were widespread.

The source is a man younger than 35 in good health and CMV-seronegative. Sequenced: PBMCs.

The CDR3 protein is CASSGTILLGELFF. The CDR3, as DNA: TGTGCCAGCAGCGGGACAATTCTACTCGGGGAGCTGTTTTTT. V gene TRBV6-1 combines with J gene TRBJ2-2; tentative D call: TRBD1 (6 bases). Germline V gives CDR1 MNHNS, CDR2 SASEGT. V gave up 6 bases and J gave up 7 bases, with 15 bases separating them. The CDR3 spans 14 residues.